This is a list of T cell receptor beta chains from one sample in a study of blood T cells in healthy people across ages. TCRdb passed the 5' RACE reads through MiXCR, listing each CDR3 protein once. The sample has around 1,000,000 distinct CDR3 sequences, about 23% seen once. The sample was also reused in another study, on T cells of mothers and their children.

The material sequenced was blood. Source of these receptors: a girl aged 2-9 years in good health. The CDR3 runs from the conserved cysteine through the conserved F or W. Clone size is given for some rows only: seen once, a few or many times, or a class if the clone is expanded.

- TRBV7-9 CASSPRDRGRENIQYF
- TRBV27 CASSLSPLAYGEQYF
- TRBV20-1 CSASIRTSGRGEQFF
few TRBV7-3 CASSLSGRLSNEQFF
- TRBV2 CATSSDQVQFF
few TRBV28 CASSSLGPPYNEQFF
few TRBV20-1 CSASSEGQSTDTQYF
- TRBV19 CASSQDRGISYEQYF
few TRBV29-1 CSVPGTGMGQDTQYF
few TRBV4-2 CASSQEDRSRGRGWNEQFF
- TRBV4-1 CASSQYGVQDEKLLF
- TRBV20-1 CSARGETGAGNEQFF
few TRBV4-3 CPGSRSGANVLTF
few TRBV4-3 CASSSRLAGAPEETQYF
- TRBV20-1 CSVPIWRGGLTQETQYF
- TRBV29-1 CSGSDRQNVLTF
few TRBV21-1 CASSKRDRVVAPTYEQYF
few TRBV29-1 CSIKRQGGETEAFF
- TRBV7-2 CASSSLGGVQETQYF